Listed below are T cell receptor beta chains from one sample, sequenced in a study of CD8 T cells in ankylosing spondylitis. TCRdb used MiXCR to reprocess the 5' RACE reads, holding one entry per CDR3 protein. The sample has 250,000 to 350,000 distinct CDR3 sequences, less than 25% seen once. Sequencing input: blood, either unsorted or a sorted T cell fraction (not recorded which). All receptors come from a female donor with ankylosing spondylitis or in good health (not recorded which). Both conserved end residues are part of each CDR3. The D gene is left open where the match is weak. A row's size may be missing; if present it is once, few, many or a size class.

clone size,D gene,J gene,V gene,CDR3 protein,CDR3 DNA
few,NA,TRBJ2-3,TRBV6-5,CASSYDRLSGTDTQYF,TGTGCCAGCAGTTACGATCGGCTATCCGGCACAGATACGCAGTATTTT
few,TRBD2,TRBJ2-1,TRBV9,CASEATSGRGKQFF,TGTGCCAGTGAAGCGACTAGCGGGAGGGGCAAGCAGTTCTTC
once,NA,TRBJ2-5,TRBV5-6,CASSSGTLQETQYF,TGTGCCAGCAGCTCCGGGACCCTACAAGAGACCCAGTACTTC
NA,TRBD2,TRBJ2-3,TRBV10-3,CAIMAGRASDTQYF,TGTGCCATTATGGCTGGGAGGGCCTCAGATACGCAGTATTTT
few,TRBD2,TRBJ2-1,TRBV5-1,CASSLVLAGVFDEQFF,TGCGCCAGCAGCTTGGTTTTAGCGGGAGTTTTTGATGAGCAGTTCTTC
many,NA,TRBJ1-6,TRBV12-3/TRBV12-4,CASSLKGKTSPLHF,TGTGCCAGCAGTTTAAAGGGGAAGACTTCACCCCTCCACTTT
few,TRBD2,TRBJ2-7,TRBV12-3/TRBV12-4,CASSQGLAGPTYEQYF,TGTGCCAGCAGCCAGGGACTAGCGGGACCCACCTACGAGCAGTACTTC
few,TRBD2,TRBJ2-1,TRBV7-2,CASSLSSGTGYEQFF,TGTGCCAGCAGCTTGTCCAGCGGGACGGGCTATGAGCAGTTCTTC
few,NA,TRBJ2-7,TRBV20-1,CSATGPNEPYEQYF,TGCAGTGCTACGGGACCTAATGAACCCTACGAGCAGTACTTC
few,TRBD1,TRBJ1-4,TRBV30,CAWSTMTGGAEKLFF,TGTGCCTGGAGTACGATGACAGGGGGCGCCGAAAAACTGTTTTTT
NA,NA,TRBJ1-2,TRBV3-1,CASSPGPEANYGYTF,TGTGCCAGCAGCCCCGGACCCGAAGCTAACTATGGCTACACCTTC
NA,NA,TRBJ1-1,TRBV6-1,CASSSPGRNTEAFF,TGTGCCAGCAGTAGTCCGGGGCGGAACACTGAAGCTTTCTTT
NA,NA,TRBJ2-3,TRBV3-1,CASGIGGTDTQYF,TGTGCCAGCGGGATTGGAGGGACAGATACGCAGTATTTT
few,NA,TRBJ2-6,TRBV6-5,CASSYSVTVSPGANVLTF,TGTGCCAGCAGTTACTCGGTGACAGTCTCCCCTGGGGCCAACGTCCTGACTTTC
few,TRBD1,TRBJ2-5,TRBV12-3/TRBV12-4,CASSPDRGLIDRGETQYF,TGTGCCAGCAGCCCTGACAGGGGTTTAATCGACAGGGGAGAGACCCAGTACTTC
many,TRBD1,TRBJ1-1,TRBV7-2,CASSGQGPGTEAFF,TGTGCCAGCAGCGGACAGGGTCCGGGCACTGAAGCTTTCTTT
NA,TRBD2,TRBJ2-1,TRBV7-2,CASSIMGLAGGGEQFF,TGTGCCAGCAGCATAATGGGACTAGCGGGAGGGGGTGAGCAGTTCTTC
NA,NA,TRBJ1-1,TRBV28,CASSLHRANTEAFF,TGTGCCAGCAGTCTTCACAGGGCGAACACTGAAGCTTTCTTT
NA,TRBD2,TRBJ2-3,TRBV5-6,CASSLGGTSGRKNTQYF,TGTGCCAGCAGCTTGGGGGGGACTAGCGGGAGGAAGAATACGCAGTATTTT
few,NA,TRBJ2-7,TRBV5-1,CASSLEGLGNWGEQYF,TGCGCCAGCAGCTTGGAGGGGTTAGGGAACTGGGGCGAGCAGTACTTC